This TCR beta chain was profiled in a study of T cell responses to AZD1222 COVID-19 vaccine. Findings and caveats of the study: Elevations in Spike-specific TCR breadth and depth followed administration of two AZD1222 doses. The donors showed a predominance of white British ancestry and of females, with possible underestimation of clonal diversity. After the peak T cell response, and only then, were repertoires sampled.

The V gene lost 0 bases and the J gene lost 4 bases, with 16 bases spanning the gap. This CDR3 is 16 amino acids long. Germline V gene sequence: CDR1 MNHEY, CDR2 SVGAGI. A note on this clone: What it binds is unknown.

Repertoires were generated with immunoSEQ multiplex PCR, while TCRdb's copy carries only in-frame clones and drops some. Among 130,000 to 150,000 clones listed, over 85% were seen once. The TCR sequence derives from an adult who received the AZD1222 COVID-19 vaccine. The sample here was peripheral blood, taken 28 days after the second AZD1222 dose. The J gene is TRBJ2-7, the V gene TRBV6-5; D may be TRBD2 (6 bases). The CDR3 nucleotides read TGTGCCAGCAGTTACTCGAGTCGGGAGTATGGTTACGAGCAGTACTTC. Encoded protein: CASSYSSREYGYEQYF.